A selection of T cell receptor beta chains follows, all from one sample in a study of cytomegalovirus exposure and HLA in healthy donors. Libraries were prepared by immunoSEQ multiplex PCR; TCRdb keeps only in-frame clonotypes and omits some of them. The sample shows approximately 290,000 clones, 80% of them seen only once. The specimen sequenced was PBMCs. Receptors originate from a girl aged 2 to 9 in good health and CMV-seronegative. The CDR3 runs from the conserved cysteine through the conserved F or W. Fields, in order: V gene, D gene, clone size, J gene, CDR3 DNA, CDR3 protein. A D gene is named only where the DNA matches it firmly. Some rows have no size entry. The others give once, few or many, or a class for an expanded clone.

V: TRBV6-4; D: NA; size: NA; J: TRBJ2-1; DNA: TGTGCCAGCACCAGAAATTCCGACTCATACAATGAGCAGTTCTTC; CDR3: CASTRNSDSYNEQFF
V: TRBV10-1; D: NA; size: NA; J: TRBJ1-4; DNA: TGCGCCATAGCCCCGGCGTTTGATGAAAAACTGTTTTTT; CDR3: CAIAPAFDEKLFF
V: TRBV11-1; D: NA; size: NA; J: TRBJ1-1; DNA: TGTGCCAGCAGCCCCCGGGTGGCGAACACTGAAGCTTTCTTT; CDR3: CASSPRVANTEAFF
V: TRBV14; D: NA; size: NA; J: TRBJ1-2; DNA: TGTGCCAGCAGCGGAGGAAGACGGCACTATGGCTACACCTTC; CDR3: CASSGGRRHYGYTF
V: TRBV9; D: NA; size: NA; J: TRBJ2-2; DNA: TGTGCCAGCAGCGTAGTGGGAGCTTCCGGGGAGCTGTTTTTT; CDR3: CASSVVGASGELFF
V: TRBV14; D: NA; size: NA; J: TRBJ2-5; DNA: TGTGCCAGCAGCCCCGGAGGACCTGCGTCCCAGTACTTC; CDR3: CASSPGGPASQYF
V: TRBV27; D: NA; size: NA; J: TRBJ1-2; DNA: TGTGCCAGCAGTAAAACACCAAATAACTATGGCTACACCTTC; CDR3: CASSKTPNNYGYTF
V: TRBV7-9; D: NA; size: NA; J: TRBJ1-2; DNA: TGTTCCAGCGGGAGGGCCGACGGCTACACCTTC; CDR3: CSSGRADGYTF
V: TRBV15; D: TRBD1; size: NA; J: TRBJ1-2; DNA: TGTGCCACCAGCAGAGATAGCGGGACAGTTTATGGCTACACCTTC; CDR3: CATSRDSGTVYGYTF
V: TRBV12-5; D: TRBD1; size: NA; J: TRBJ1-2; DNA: TGTGCTAGTGGTTTGGTTCCCCCGGGACAGGGGTCCGGCTACACCTTC; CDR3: CASGLVPPGQGSGYTF
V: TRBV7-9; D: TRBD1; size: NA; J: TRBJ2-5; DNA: TGTGCCAGCAGCTTAGGAGCACTGGACAGGGGAGAGACCCAGTACTTC; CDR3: CASSLGALDRGETQYF
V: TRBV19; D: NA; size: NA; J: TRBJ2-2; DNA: TGTGCCAGTTGGTGGGGACTCGGGAGCACCGGGGAGCTGTTTTTT; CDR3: CASWWGLGSTGELFF
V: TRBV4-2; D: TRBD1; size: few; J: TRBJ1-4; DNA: TGTGCCAGCAGCCAAGGCCGGGACAGCTTATCCCCAACTAATGAAAAACTGTTTTTT; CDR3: CASSQGRDSLSPTNEKLFF
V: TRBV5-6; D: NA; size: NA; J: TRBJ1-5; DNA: TGTGCCAGCAGCTTAAGCGGCGGGACTTTTTCGAATCAGCCCCAGCATTTT; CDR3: CASSLSGGTFSNQPQHF
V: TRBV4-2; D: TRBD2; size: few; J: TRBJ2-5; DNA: TGTGCCAGCAGCCAAGGGGCGGGGGGTTTGAAAGAGACCCAGTACTTC; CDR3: CASSQGAGGLKETQYF
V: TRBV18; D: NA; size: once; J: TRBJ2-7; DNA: TGTGCCAGCTCACTGTACTACGAGCAGTACTTC; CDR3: CASSLYYEQYF
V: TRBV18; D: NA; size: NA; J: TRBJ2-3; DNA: TGTGCCAGCTCACCCTTCCCCCGGACAGAGGCTACCCTTAATACGCAGTATTTT; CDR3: CASSPFPRTEATLNTQYF
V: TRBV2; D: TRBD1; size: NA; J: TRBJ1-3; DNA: TGTGCCAGCAGGGACAGGGTTAACACCATATATTTT; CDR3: CASRDRVNTIYF
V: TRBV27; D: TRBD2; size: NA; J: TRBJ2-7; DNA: TGTGCCAGCAGTTTTTCGGGGGGGGTCGAGCAGTACTTC; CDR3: CASSFSGGVEQYF
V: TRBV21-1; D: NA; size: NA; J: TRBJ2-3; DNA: TGTGCCAGCAGCAAACGGCAGCGGGGCGTCACAGATACGCAGTATTTT; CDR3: CASSKRQRGVTDTQYF
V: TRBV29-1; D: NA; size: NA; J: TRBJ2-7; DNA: TGCAGCGTTGAATGGCGGCCCGGGTCCGAGCAGTACTTC; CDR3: CSVEWRPGSEQYF
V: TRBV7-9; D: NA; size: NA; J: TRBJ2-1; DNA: TGTGCCAGCAGTTACTACGGACAGCGCAATGAGCAGTTCTTC; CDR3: CASSYYGQRNEQFF
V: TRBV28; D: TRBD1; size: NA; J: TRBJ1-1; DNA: TGTGCCAGTGGACAGGGTGGCATGAACACTGAAGCTTTCTTT; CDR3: CASGQGGMNTEAFF
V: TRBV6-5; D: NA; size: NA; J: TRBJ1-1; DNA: TGTGCCAGCAGTTACTCAGGGGGCACTGAAGCTTTCTTT; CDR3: CASSYSGGTEAFF
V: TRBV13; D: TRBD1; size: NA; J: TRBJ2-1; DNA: TGTGCCAGCAGCTTACTCTTGGGACAGATTACCAATGAGCAGTTCTTC; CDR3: CASSLLLGQITNEQFF
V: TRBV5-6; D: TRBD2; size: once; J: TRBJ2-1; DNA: TGTGCCAGCAGTCACGACGCTAGCGGTTACAATGAGCAGTTCTTC; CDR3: CASSHDASGYNEQFF
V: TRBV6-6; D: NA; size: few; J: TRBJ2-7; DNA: TGTGCCAGCAGTTACTTACACTCCTACGAGCAGTACTTC; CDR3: CASSYLHSYEQYF
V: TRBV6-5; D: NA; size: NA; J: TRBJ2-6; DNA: TGTGCCAGCAGTTACCCTAGCTCTGGGGCCAACGTCCTGACTTTC; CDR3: CASSYPSSGANVLTF
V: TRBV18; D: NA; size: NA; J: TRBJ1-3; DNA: TGTGCCAGCTCACCAGTTCAAACAGCATCACCCATCGGAAACACCATATATTTT; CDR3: CASSPVQTASPIGNTIYF
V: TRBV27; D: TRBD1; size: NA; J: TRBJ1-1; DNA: TGTGCCAGCAGTTTTGGACAGGGCCGAGCTTTCTTT; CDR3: CASSFGQGRAFF
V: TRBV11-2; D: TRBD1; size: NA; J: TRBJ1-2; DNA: TGTGCCAGCAGCTTATACGGGACAGACTATGGCTACACCTTC; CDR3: CASSLYGTDYGYTF
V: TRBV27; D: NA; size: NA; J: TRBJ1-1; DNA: TGTGCCAGCAGTTTAGGACAGATGAACACTGAAGCTTTCTTT; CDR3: CASSLGQMNTEAFF
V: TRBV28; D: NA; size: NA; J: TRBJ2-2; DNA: TGTGCCAGCAGATATCAGGCTTTGAACACCGGGGAGCTGTTTTTT; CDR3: CASRYQALNTGELFF
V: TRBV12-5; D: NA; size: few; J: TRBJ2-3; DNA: TGTGCTAGTGCCTATCCCGGGGAGAATACGCAGTATTTT; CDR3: CASAYPGENTQYF
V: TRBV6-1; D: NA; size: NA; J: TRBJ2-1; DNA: TGTGCCAGCAGTCCGACTGGATACTCCTACAATGAGCAGTTCTTC; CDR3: CASSPTGYSYNEQFF
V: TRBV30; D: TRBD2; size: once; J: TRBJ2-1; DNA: TGTGCCTGGAGTATCGGGGGGGGCCTTTCTGCTGAGCAGTTCTTC; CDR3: CAWSIGGGLSAEQFF
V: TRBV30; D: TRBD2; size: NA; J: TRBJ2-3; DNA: TGTGCCTGGAACTTTAAGGGACTATACACAGATACGCAGTATTTT; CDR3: CAWNFKGLYTDTQYF
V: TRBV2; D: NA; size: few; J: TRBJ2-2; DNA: TGTGCCAGCAGTGAAATGGCAGGGGATGTGGAGCTGTTTTTT; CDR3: CASSEMAGDVELFF
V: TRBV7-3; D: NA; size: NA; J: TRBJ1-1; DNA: TGTGCCAGCAGCTTAAACTCTAGAACTGAAGCTTTCTTT; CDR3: CASSLNSRTEAFF
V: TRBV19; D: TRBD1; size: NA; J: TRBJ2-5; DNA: TGTGCCAGGAGAACCGGGACAGGGGTTGGAGAAGAGACCCAGTACTTC; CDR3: CARRTGTGVGEETQYF
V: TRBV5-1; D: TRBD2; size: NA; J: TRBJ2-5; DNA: TGCGCCAGCAGCTTGGCTCTAGCGGGGTCGCGGGAGACCCAGTACTTC; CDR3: CASSLALAGSRETQYF
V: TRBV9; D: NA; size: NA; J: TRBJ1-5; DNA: TGTGCCAGCAGCGCCGCCGGTTTGGCAGGTCAGCCCCAGCATTTT; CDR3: CASSAAGLAGQPQHF